The 25 T cell receptor beta chains below come from one sample, sequenced in a study of identical twins. TCRdb re-derived calls from the 5' RACE reads in MiXCR, one entry per CDR3 protein. The sample lists 1.5 million or so distinct CDR3 sequences, roughly a third occurring once. Source material: cord blood. These receptors came from a newborn girl in good health.

V gene TRBV20-1 combines with J gene TRBJ2-1; 11 bases are a match to TRBD2. The V gene end was trimmed by 0 bases and the J gene end by 6 bases; junction bases not matched to a gene: 4. The CDR3 sequence is 15 residues long. CDR1 is DFQATT and CDR2 is SNEGSKA in the germline V gene (reference sequence). CDR3 sequence: CSARDRTSGSNEQFF. CDR3 bases: TGCAGTGCTAGAGATAGAACTAGCGGGAGCAATGAGCAGTTCTTC.

This clonotype was detected only a few times. The chain recombines TRBV3-1 with TRBJ2-1, with 7 bases aligning to TRBD2. The V and J ends lost 6 bases and 8 bases, in that order; junction bases with no gene match: 10. CDR1 and CDR2 (germline): LGHDT, YNNKEL (reference sequence). The CDR3 consists of 14 residues. CDR3 loop: CASRPGLSGDEQFF. As DNA, the CDR3 is TGTGCCAGCAGACCGGGACTCAGCGGGGATGAGCAGTTCTTC.

This clonotype has just a few counts. The chain joins TRBV9 to TRBJ2-1; 9 positions match TRBD2. Trimming cost V 0 bases and J 1 base; bases outside gene matches: 11. The germline CDR1 and CDR2 sequences are SGDLS and YYNGEE. CDR3 length equals 19 residues. CDR3 coding DNA: TGTGCCAGCAGCGTAGCTAGCGGGACCCCCGGCTGGTCCTACAATGAGCAGTTCTTC. This translates into CASSVASGTPGWSYNEQFF.

This chain connects TRBV7-2 to TRBJ2-7; TRBD2 matches at 8 bases. Germline loops: CDR1 SGHTA, CDR2 FQGNSA. Trimming removed 4 bases from V and 0 bases from J; junction bases left unmatched: 5. CDR3 length: 15 residues. The CDR3 here is CASSWTSLSSYEQYF. Written as DNA, the CDR3 is TGTGCCAGCAGCTGGACTAGCTTAAGCTCCTACGAGCAGTACTTC.

As to this clonotype: The junction and the germline gene differ at one end; a read error may be behind it. CDR3 region: CAGSLTTLAGGGDTQYF. The DNA for the CDR3 is TGCGCCGGCAGCTTGACCACACTAGCGGGAGGAGGGGATACGCAGTATTTT. The chain couples TRBV5-1 to TRBJ2-3; 12 bases fit TRBD2. Germline V CDR1 and CDR2: SGHRS, YFSETQ. This CDR3 contains 17 residues.

The rearrangement joins TRBV9 to TRBJ1-2, with D unclear. The ends were cut back, 6 bases at V and 4 bases at J, with 10 bases in the middle. Germline loops: CDR1 SGDLS, CDR2 YYNGEE. CDR3 length equals 12 residues. The CDR3 DNA follows: TGTGCCAGCATCGTGGACTTCTATGGCTACACCTTC. Its translation is CASIVDFYGYTF.

About this clonotype itself: Because the CDR3 is missing its conserved closing phenylalanine or tryptophan, this is likely a read error. The chain combines TRBV2 with TRBJ2-3; 7 nucleotides line up with TRBD1. Germline V gene sequence: CDR1 SNHLY, CDR2 FYNNEI. The V and J ends lost 6 bases and 4 bases, in that order; junction bases with no gene match: 4. The CDR3 is 13 amino acids. This chain's CDR3 is CASRFQGADTQYL. DNA for the CDR3: TGTGCCAGCAGGTTTCAGGGGGCAGATACGCAGTATCTT.

The table lists this clonotype with many counts. The chain couples TRBV4-2 to TRBJ2-1; D is unresolved. V lost 0 bases and J 3 bases, leaving 6 bases between the germline ends. Germline assignment: CDR1 LGHNA and CDR2 YNFKEQ. This CDR3 is built from 14 residues. The CDR3 is CASSQEVSYNEQFF. CDR3 nucleotides: TGTGCCAGCAGCCAAGAGGTGAGCTACAATGAGCAGTTCTTC.

This clonotype was found a few times. This chain joins TRBV24-1 and TRBJ2-1; D is perhaps TRBD1 or TRBD2 (5 bases each). The V and J ends lost 4 bases and 1 base respectively, with 22 bases between them. CDR3 length: 19 amino acids. Germline assignment: CDR1 KGHDR and CDR2 SFDVKD. CDR3 sequence reads: CATSETRVRVKGSYNEQFF. The CDR3 bases are TGTGCCACCAGTGAAACGCGGGTTAGGGTTAAGGGGTCCTACAATGAGCAGTTCTTC.

This clonotype was recorded a few times. The J gene is TRBJ2-7, the V gene TRBV6-1; 7 nucleotides align to TRBD2. The CDR3 is 15 amino acids. Germline loops: CDR1 MNHNS, CDR2 SASEGT. Losses at the gene ends were 3 bases for V and 3 bases for J; bases not matched to a gene: 8. CDR3: CASSDWGLLLYEQYF. For the CDR3, the DNA is TGTGCCAGCAGTGATTGGGGACTACTCCTCTACGAGCAGTACTTC.

The CDR3 sequence: CASSKDDTEAFF. Written as DNA, the CDR3 is TGTGCCAGCAGCAAGGACGACACTGAAGCTTTCTTT. The gene calls are TRBV12-3 or TRBV12-4 and TRBJ1-1; D is unresolved. Trimming stripped 6 bases from V and 3 bases from J, with 8 bases between. The CDR3 spans 12 residues.

A few counts support this clonotype. The V and J genes are TRBV6-6 and TRBJ2-5; 11 bases line up with TRBD1. Near its end, the DNA agrees better with TRBJ2-7, so the J call may be wrong. Germline lookup yields CDR1 MNHNY and CDR2 SVGAGI (reference sequence). The CDR3 loop spans 15 amino acids. CDR3 DNA sequence: TGTGCCAGCAGGCCGGACAGGGGGCAGATCTACGAGCAGTACTTC. As protein: CASRPDRGQIYEQYF.

This clonotype was seen many times. CDR3 in amino acids: CASSQDGGGGNNEQFF. In DNA, the CDR3 is TGTGCCAGCAGCCAAGATGGTGGGGGGGGAAACAATGAGCAGTTCTTC. The gene calls are TRBV4-2 and TRBJ2-1; 7 bases align to TRBD2. The V and J ends lost 0 bases and 5 bases, in that order; junction bases with no gene match: 7. Per germline, CDR1 LGHNA and CDR2 YNFKEQ. This CDR3 comprises 16 residues.

This clonotype occurred many times. J is TRBJ2-1 and V is TRBV7-2; 10 nucleotides agree with TRBD2. Germline CDR1 is SGHTA and CDR2 is FQGNSA. V was pared by 1 base and J by 3 bases, with 6 bases of the junction left unmatched. CDR3 length: 17 residues. CDR3 protein: CASSLEASGSLYNEQFF. In DNA, the CDR3 is TGTGCCAGCAGCTTAGAGGCTAGCGGGAGTCTCTACAATGAGCAGTTCTTC. Full variable domain (remainder filled in from reference TRBV7-2 and TRBJ2-1): GAGVSQSPSNKVTEKGKDVELRCDPISGHTALYWYRQSLGQGLEFLIYFQGNSAPDKSGLPSDRFSAERTGGSVSTLTIQRTQQEDSAVYLCASSLEASGSLYNEQFFGPGTRLTVL.

This clonotype came up a few times. The V gene is TRBV27, the J gene TRBJ1-2, with unresolved D. Between the trimmed V and J ends, which lost 1 base and 3 bases, there was a span of 6 bases. This CDR3 is built from 13 residues. Per germline, CDR1 MNHEY and CDR2 SMNVEV (reference sequence). CDR3: CASSLLLDYGYTF. CDR3 sequence (DNA): TGTGCCAGCAGTTTATTGCTGGACTATGGCTACACCTTC.

The J gene is TRBJ2-6, the V gene TRBV7-8; D not resolved. The CDR3 has 15 amino acids. Germline CDR1 is SGHVS and CDR2 is FQNEAQ. V gave up 4 bases and J gave up 2 bases, with 9 bases separating them. In nucleotides, the CDR3 is TGTGCCAGCAGCTCATTTCAGGCTGGGGCCAACGTCCTGACTTTC. It translates to CASSSFQAGANVLTF.

This clonotype was seen a few times. The rearrangement joins TRBV20-1 to TRBJ1-1, with D perhaps matching TRBD1 (6 bases). Germline V gene lookup returns CDR1 DFQATT and CDR2 SNEGSKA (reference sequence). V shed 1 base and J shed 3 bases, with 15 bases lying between them. There are 15 residues in the CDR3. CDR3 DNA sequence: TGCAGTGCTAGAGTGGGGGGCGTCCGGGACACTGAAGCTTTCTTT. As protein: CSARVGGVRDTEAFF.

V usage is TRBV29-1 and J usage is TRBJ1-2, with TRBD1 as a possible D gene (6 bases). The CDR3 loop spans 12 amino acids. Germline CDR1 reads SQVTM; CDR2 reads ANQGSEA. This chain's CDR3 is CSFSLAGDGYTF. The CDR3 bases are TGCAGTTTCTCGTTGGCAGGGGATGGCTACACCTTC.

The CDR3 DNA reads TGTGCCAGCACCGCCGGGACAGGGGCCGAGGTGGATGAGCAGTACTTC. This codes for CASTAGTGAEVDEQYF. The chain is built from TRBV27 and TRBJ2-5; the match to TRBD1 covers 10 bases. V lost 7 bases to trimming and J lost 11 bases; unmatched junction nucleotides: 19. The CDR3 contains 16 residues. Germline V lookup: CDR1 MNHEY, CDR2 SMNVEV (reference sequence).

This clonotype came up a few times. The rearrangement links TRBV25-1 to TRBJ2-5, with 7 positions matching TRBD1. Germline values: CDR1 MGHDK, CDR2 SYGVNS. V was pared by 0 bases and J by 3 bases, with 4 bases of the junction left unmatched. The CDR3 runs to 15 residues. CDR3 amino acids: CASSEYGDREETQYF. CDR3 coding DNA: TGTGCCAGCAGTGAATACGGAGACAGGGAAGAGACCCAGTACTTC.

This clonotype has more than one count but fewer than ten. The chain joins TRBV7-9 to TRBJ2-1; 13 bases line up with TRBD2. Germline V gene sequence: CDR1 SEHNR, CDR2 FQNEAQ (reference sequence). There are 19 residues in the CDR3. V dropped 4 bases and J dropped 0; count of bases not matched to a gene: 9. The CDR3 region has the DNA TGTGCCAGCAGCTCCATGACTAGCGGGAGGTCCAGCTCCTACAATGAGCAGTTCTTC. Residues: CASSSMTSGRSSSYNEQFF.

This clonotype came up a few times. The V and J genes are TRBV18 and TRBJ2-1, with TRBD1 as a possible D gene (6 bases). CDR3 length: 16 residues. V gave up 8 bases and J gave up 4 bases, with 21 bases separating them. Germline-derived CDR1 and CDR2 are KGHSH and LQKENI. The CDR3 loop reads CASLRALDRSYNEQFF. In nucleotides, the CDR3 is TGTGCCAGCCTACGGGCCCTTGACAGGTCGTACAATGAGCAGTTCTTC. The variable domain in full, completed from reference TRBV18 and TRBJ2-1, reads NAGVMQNPRHLVRRRGQEARLRCSPMKGHSHVYWYRQLPEEGLKFMVYLQKENIIDESGMPKERFSAEFPKEGPSILRIQQVVRGDSAAYFCASLRALDRSYNEQFFGPGTRLTVL.

This clonotype was recorded a few times. The chain links TRBV29-1 to TRBJ1-1; D unclear. Germline lookup yields CDR1 SQVTM and CDR2 ANQGSEA. V lost 3 bases, J lost 6 bases, and 8 bases lay in between. CDR3 size: 11 residues. The CDR3 bases are TGCAGCGTTGAGGAGGCAGCTGAAGCTTTCTTT. The encoded protein is CSVEEAAEAFF.

The gene calls are TRBV4-1 and TRBJ2-1; 8 bases map to TRBD2. The CDR3 has 14 residues. Unmatched junction bases numbered 6, after V lost 6 bases and J lost 5 bases. The V gene's germline CDR1 is MGHRA and CDR2 YSYEKL. CDR3 amino acids: CASRDLAGNNEQFF. CDR3 sequence (DNA): TGCGCCAGCAGAGATTTAGCGGGAAACAATGAGCAGTTCTTC.

The genes are TRBV5-6 and TRBJ2-1; 13 nucleotides align to TRBD2. Germline CDR1 SGHDT, CDR2 YYEEEE. J gave up 0 bases and V 4 bases, and 4 bases lay outside the gene matches. This CDR3 has 17 residues. CDR3 sequence reads: CASSHGLAGDSYNEQFF. The CDR3 region has the DNA TGTGCCAGCAGCCACGGACTAGCGGGGGACTCCTACAATGAGCAGTTCTTC.